One sample yielded the 21 T cell receptor beta chains listed below, sequenced in a study of OX40 agonist ivuxolimab in advanced cancers. Measured with immunoSEQ multiplex PCR; TCRdb has only the in-frame clones, and not every one. The table shows about 29,000 clones, with roughly 91% occurring only once. This specimen consisted of CD4+ or CD8+ T cells sorted from blood, obtained in a trial of the OX40 agonist ivuxolimab. All receptors come from an adult with an advanced solid tumor such as melanoma, head and neck, liver or kidney cancer.

CDR3 DNA sequence: TGTGCCTGGAGCGCGGGCCCTCTTACTAATGAAAAACTGTTTTTT. Its translation: CAWSAGPLTNEKLFF. The chain carries TRBV30 and TRBJ1-4; no clear D. Germline V CDR1 and CDR2: GTSNPN, SVGIG (reference sequence). The CDR3 loop spans 15 amino acids. Trimming shortened V by 3 bases and J by 2 bases, and 13 bases separated the two germline ends.

This chain uses TRBV6-6 with TRBJ1-5; 7 bases match TRBD1. This CDR3 region has 13 residues. Germline trimming cut 5 bases from V and 6 bases from J; bases unmatched to any gene: 4. CDR1 and CDR2 from the germline V gene are MNHNY and SVGAGI (reference sequence). CDR3 DNA: TGTGCCAGCAGTGAGACAGGGCGTCAGCCCCAGCATTTT. It specifies CASSETGRQPQHF.

The genes are TRBV2 and TRBJ1-1, with TRBD1 matching over 8 bases. V trimming: 3 bases; J trimming: 5 bases; junction bases outside the gene matches: 5. The CDR3 sequence is 14 residues long. Germline lookup yields CDR1 SNHLY and CDR2 FYNNEI. CDR3 residues: CASSDAGGVTEAFF. CDR3 DNA: TGTGCCAGCAGTGACGCAGGGGGCGTAACTGAAGCTTTCTTT. Full variable domain (rest looked up from reference TRBV2 and TRBJ1-1): EPEVTQTPSHQVTQMGQEVILRCVPISNHLYFYWYRQILGQKVEFLVSFYNNEISEKSEIFDDQFSVERPDGSNFTLKIRSTKLEDSAMYFCASSDAGGVTEAFFGQGTRLTVV.

The J gene is TRBJ1-4, the V gene TRBV9; 7 bases match TRBD1. The CDR3 has 16 amino acids. The V segment lost 0 bases and the J segment 3 bases; nucleotides outside the gene matches: 5. The V gene's germline CDR1 is SGDLS and CDR2 YYNGEE. Here the CDR3 reads CASSVGQGGPNEKLFF. CDR3 DNA sequence: TGTGCCAGCAGCGTAGGGCAGGGGGGGCCTAATGAAAAACTGTTTTTT.

Only one count was recorded for this clone. The V and J genes are TRBV7-9 and TRBJ2-3; 10 bases fit TRBD2. The germline gives CDR1 SEHNR, CDR2 FQNEAQ (reference sequence). The junction had 8 bases not matched to a gene; V was cut back by 4 bases and J by 7 bases. This CDR3 has 15 amino acids. CDR3 DNA: TGTGCCAGCAGCTCCGAAGGACTAGCGGCTAATACGCAGTATTTT. Its translation is CASSSEGLAANTQYF.

V usage is TRBV6-9 and J usage is TRBJ2-1, with 9 nucleotides matching TRBD1. Germline V gene data show CDR1 as MNHGY and CDR2 as SVAAGI. This CDR3 has 15 residues. With V trimmed by 5 bases and J by 3 bases, 5 bases remained unmatched. CDR3 protein: CASSLGQGDYNEQFF. The CDR3 nucleotides read TGTGCCAGCAGTCTGGGACAGGGAGACTACAATGAGCAGTTCTTC.

V is TRBV7-3 and J is TRBJ2-3, with 8 bases matching TRBD2. CDR1 and CDR2 (germline): SGHTA, FQGTGA. V was clipped by 4 bases and J by 4 bases; unmatched bases: 13. The length of the CDR3 is 17 residues. Here the CDR3 DNA reads TGTGCCAGCAGCTCCCCCCGGGGGGGCGCGCGGGCAGATACGCAGTATTTT. Its protein is CASSSPRGGARADTQYF. The full variable domain, in which reference TRBV7-3 and TRBJ2-3 provide the parts outside the CDR3, is GAGVSQTPSNKVTEKGKYVELRCDPISGHTALYWYRQSLGQGPEFLIYFQGTGAADDSGLPNDRFFAVRPEGSVSTLKIQRTERGDSAVYLCASSSPRGGARADTQYFGPGTRLTVL.

This chain joins TRBV2 and TRBJ1-1; the D is unclear. Trimming took 7 bases from V and 1 from J, leaving 19 bases between them. Germline V gives CDR1 SNHLY, CDR2 FYNNEI. This CDR3 region has 16 residues. The CDR3 loop reads CASTTVQRYENTEAFF. The CDR3 DNA follows: TGTGCCAGCACCACGGTGCAGCGATATGAGAACACTGAAGCTTTCTTT.

The CDR3 nucleotides read TGTGCCAGCAGCTTCGGACAGTCCTACGAGCAGTACTTC. It yields the protein CASSFGQSYEQYF. The chain employs TRBV5-6 and TRBJ2-7, with D perhaps matching TRBD1 (6 bases). The length of the CDR3 is 13 residues. CDR1 and CDR2 (germline): SGHDT, YYEEEE. The ends were cut back, 2 bases at V and 1 base at J, with 7 bases in the middle. Complete variable domain (other parts from reference TRBV5-6 and TRBJ2-7): DAGVTQSPTHLIKTRGQQVTLRCSPKSGHDTVSWYQQALGQGPQFIFQYYEEEERQRGNFPDRFSGHQFPNYSSELNVNALLLGDSALYLCASSFGQSYEQYFGPGTRLTVT.

The chain employs TRBV6-5 and TRBJ1-4; no firm D call. The CDR3 spans 10 residues. V shed 7 bases and J shed 8 bases, with 5 bases lying between them. Per the germline V gene, CDR1 is MNHEY and CDR2 is SVGAGI. The chain's CDR3 is CASTGEKLFF. CDR3 bases: TGTGCCAGCACCGGGGAAAAACTGTTTTTT.

V is TRBV6-6 and J is TRBJ2-7; 10 bases align to TRBD1. The CDR3 is 15 residues long. Trimming cost V 4 bases and J 3 bases; bases outside gene matches: 6. Germline V gene lookup returns CDR1 MNHNY and CDR2 SVGAGI (reference sequence). CDR3 sequence (DNA): TGTGCCAGCAGTTCCCCGGGACAGGGGTACTACGAGCAGTACTTC. It is translated as CASSSPGQGYYEQYF.

The V and J genes are TRBV6-1 and TRBJ1-2; tentative D call: TRBD1 (5 bases). V was trimmed by 2 bases and J by 7 bases, leaving 14 bases between them. Germline V gene sequence: CDR1 MNHNS, CDR2 SASEGT. This CDR3 is 14 amino acids long. The DNA of the CDR3 is TGTGCCAGCAGTGAAATTCGAGGGGAGGGTGGCTACACCTTC. It codes for CASSEIRGEGGYTF.

The CDR3 coding sequence is TGCGCCAGCAGCTTGGAATCCGGGGACCCCTACGAGCAGTACTTC. Its protein product is CASSLESGDPYEQYF. The J gene is TRBJ2-7, the V gene TRBV5-1; either TRBD1 or TRBD2 may fit D (5 bases each). Germline V gene sequence: CDR1 SGHRS, CDR2 YFSETQ. The CDR3 length is 15 residues. The V end was cut by 0 bases, the J end by 2 bases, with 12 bases between.

The chain couples TRBV6-4 to TRBJ2-6; D unclear. Germline CDR1 and CDR2: MRHNA and SNTAGT. CDR3 length: 15 amino acids. With 2 bases removed from V and 0 bases from J, the gap between germline ends came to 5 bases. The CDR3 protein is CASSDDASGANVLTF. In nucleotides, the CDR3 is TGTGCCAGCAGTGACGATGCCTCTGGGGCCAACGTCCTGACTTTC.

V and J are TRBV27 and TRBJ1-2, with TRBD1 matching over 10 bases. This CDR3 has 16 residues. Germline V CDR1 and CDR2: MNHEY, SMNVEV (reference sequence). J gave up 2 bases and V 5 bases, and 8 bases lay outside the gene matches. CDR3 residues: CASSPRQGAANYGYTF. CDR3 bases: TGTGCCAGCAGTCCCCGACAGGGGGCGGCGAACTATGGCTACACCTTC.

The rearrangement links TRBV4-2 to TRBJ2-3; 13 nucleotides align to TRBD2. The CDR3 totals 19 residues. V was pared by 4 bases and J by 5 bases, with 15 bases of the junction left unmatched. Germline V gene data show CDR1 as LGHNA and CDR2 as YNFKEQ. The CDR3 sequence: CASSRPSGTSGEGRDTQYF. CDR3 sequence (DNA): TGTGCCAGCAGCCGCCCTTCCGGGACTAGCGGGGAAGGGAGAGATACGCAGTATTTT.

This chain uses TRBV6-5 with TRBJ1-5; D is uncertain. With 0 bases removed from V and 5 bases from J, the gap between germline ends came to 5 bases. Germline V gene lookup returns CDR1 MNHEY and CDR2 SVGAGI. The length of the CDR3 is 13 residues. CDR3 residues: CASSYSGDQPQHF. The CDR3 DNA sequence: TGTGCCAGCAGTTACTCGGGCGATCAGCCCCAGCATTTT.

V and J are TRBV27 and TRBJ2-7, with D uncertain. V was trimmed by 4 bases and J by 1 base, leaving 8 bases between them. The CDR3 has 13 amino acids. In germline, CDR1 is MNHEY, CDR2 SMNVEV (reference sequence). CDR3 DNA sequence: TGTGCCAGCAGTTGGGCAGGATCCTACGAGCAGTACTTC. Its translation is CASSWAGSYEQYF.

The count of this clone is one. The rearrangement uses TRBV19 and TRBJ2-7, with D possibly matching TRBD1 (6 bases). V was clipped by 3 bases and J by 0 bases, with 9 bases between them. The CDR3 is 14 residues long. CDR1 and CDR2 from the germline V gene are LNHDA and SQIVND (reference sequence). The CDR3, as DNA: TGTGCCAGTAGTATCACAGGGTCCTCCTACGAGCAGTACTTC. Amino acid sequence: CASSITGSSYEQYF. Full variable domain (outside the CDR3, taken from reference TRBV19 and TRBJ2-7): DGGITQSPKYLFRKEGQNVTLSCEQNLNHDAMYWYRQDPGQGLRLIYYSQIVNDFQKGDIAEGYSVSREKKESFPLTVTSAQKNPTAFYLCASSITGSSYEQYFGPGTRLTVT.

The chain's CDR3 is CASSLALAGVYEQYF. CDR3 bases: TGTGCCAGCAGCTTAGCACTAGCGGGAGTGTACGAGCAGTACTTC. The chain employs TRBV7-8 and TRBJ2-7; 11 nucleotides match TRBD2. The junction had 2 bases not matched to a gene; V was cut back by 0 bases and J by 4 bases. This CDR3 contains 15 residues. The germline CDR1 and CDR2 sequences are SGHVS and FQNEAQ.

The chain carries TRBV6-5 and TRBJ1-2; 7 bases map to TRBD1. Germline V CDR1 and CDR2: MNHEY, SVGAGI. This CDR3 is built from 15 residues. After removal of 6 bases from V and 7 bases from J, the junction contained 14 bases not matched to a gene. In DNA, the CDR3 is TGTGCCAGCAGACACGACAGGGAGGGTAACGGTGGCTACACCTTC. Translation: CASRHDREGNGGYTF.